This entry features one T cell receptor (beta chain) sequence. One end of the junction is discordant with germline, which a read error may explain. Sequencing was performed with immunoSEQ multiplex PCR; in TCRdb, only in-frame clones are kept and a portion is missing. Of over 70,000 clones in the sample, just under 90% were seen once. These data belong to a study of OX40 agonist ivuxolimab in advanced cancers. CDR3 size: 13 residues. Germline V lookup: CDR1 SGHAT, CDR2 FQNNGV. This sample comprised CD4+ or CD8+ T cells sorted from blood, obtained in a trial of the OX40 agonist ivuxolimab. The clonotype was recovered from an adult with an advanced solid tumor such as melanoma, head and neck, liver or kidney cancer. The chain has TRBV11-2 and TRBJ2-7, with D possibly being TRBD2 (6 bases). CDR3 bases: TGTGCCAGCAGCTTAGAACGAGGGACTCTGGGACACTTC. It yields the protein CASSLERGTLGHF.